The 27 T cell receptor beta chains below all came from one sample that was sequenced in a study of T-cell reconstitution after alpha-beta-depleted transplantation in children. Unique molecular identifiers tagged the TCRbeta library. TCRdb recomputed calls from the PCR reads with MiXCR, one row per CDR3 protein. The sample holds hundreds of thousands of distinct CDR3 sequences, 13% seen once. The specimen was PBMCs, mostly from graft donor cells, collected 360 days after TCRalphabeta/CD19-depleted stem cell transplant. These receptor sequences come from a male patient younger than 18 who had a stem cell transplant for acute myeloid leukemia, so the T cells may come from the graft donor.

This clonotype was recorded a few times. This rearrangement joins TRBV7-6 to TRBJ1-4; TRBD1 is a possible D gene (6 bases). This CDR3 spans 15 amino acids. Deletions cut 5 bases from V and 4 bases from J, with 14 bases between. Germline CDR1 SGHVS, CDR2 FNYEAQ. This CDR3 is CASSPYRADNEKLFF. DNA for the CDR3: TGTGCCAGCAGCCCCTACAGGGCGGATAATGAAAAACTGTTTTTT.

The chain's CDR3 is CSVWWGQTYEQYF. CDR3 DNA sequence: TGCAGCGTTTGGTGGGGACAGACCTACGAGCAGTACTTC. The chain is built from TRBV29-1 and TRBJ2-7, with 7 bases matching TRBD1. The CDR3 has 13 residues. Trimming at V came to 5 bases and at J to 2 bases, leaving 6 bases not matched to a gene. Germline CDR1 and CDR2: SQVTM and ANQGSEA.

The V call is TRBV2, the J call TRBJ1-1, with TRBD1 matching 7 bases. The CDR3 covers 15 residues. After removal of 2 bases from V and 6 bases from J, the junction contained 9 bases not matched to a gene. CDR1 SNHLY and CDR2 FYNNEI come from the germline V gene. The CDR3 DNA reads as TGTGCCAGCAGTGAACCTAGGACAGGTGGATCTGAAGCTTTCTTT. As protein: CASSEPRTGGSEAFF.

This clonotype was picked up a small number of times. The rearrangement links TRBV6-2 or TRBV6-3 to TRBJ2-1, with TRBD2 identical over 9 bases. Germline loops: CDR1 MNHEY, CDR2 SVGEGT. The CDR3 spans 16 residues. The V and J ends lost 2 bases and 7 bases, in that order; junction bases with no gene match: 9. CDR3 nucleotide sequence: TGTGCCAGCAGTTACGGTTTCCGACTAGCGGTAAATGAGCAGTTCTTC. Its translation: CASSYGFRLAVNEQFF.

This clonotype has just a few counts. The chain carries TRBV7-2 and TRBJ2-7, with 8 bases identical to TRBD1. V lost 1 base and J lost 5; bases outside the gene matches: 7. Germline V gene sequence: CDR1 SGHTA, CDR2 FQGNSA. There are 15 residues in the CDR3. The CDR3 sequence is CASSLEAGGMDEQYF. CDR3 DNA sequence: TGTGCCAGCAGCTTAGAGGCAGGGGGCATGGACGAGCAGTACTTC.

This clonotype was detected a few times. This chain joins TRBV4-2 and TRBJ2-7; no definite D call. The length of the CDR3 is 14 residues. Germline lookup yields CDR1 LGHNA and CDR2 YNFKEQ. Trimming shortened V by 1 base and J by 7 bases, and 14 bases separated the two germline ends. CDR3 in DNA: TGTGCCAGCAGCCAAGTCTTTAGCAGTGGGGAGCAGTACTTC. This encodes CASSQVFSSGEQYF.

The V and J genes are TRBV5-1 and TRBJ2-2, with TRBD2 identical over 12 bases. Trimming removed 6 bases from V and 4 bases from J; junction bases left unmatched: 7. This CDR3 is built from 16 residues. Germline V gene lookup returns CDR1 SGHRS and CDR2 YFSETQ. Written as DNA, the CDR3 is TGCGCCAGCACCCGGAGGGGACTAGCGGGCACCGGGGAGCTGTTTTTT. Its protein product is CASTRRGLAGTGELFF.

The rearrangement joins TRBV5-6 to TRBJ1-2, with D tentatively TRBD1 (5 bases). Germline CDR1 is SGHDT and CDR2 is YYEEEE. Trimming took off 6 bases at V and 1 base at J, with 13 bases between the two ends. This CDR3 comprises 14 residues. CDR3 protein: CASNIGGLNYGYTF. The CDR3 nucleotides read TGTGCCAGCAATATCGGGGGACTTAACTATGGCTACACCTTC.

This clonotype turned up a few times. The chain couples TRBV28 to TRBJ2-1; TRBD2 agrees at 12 bases. The CDR3 sequence is 16 residues long. Unmatched junction bases numbered 8, after V lost 6 bases and J lost 5 bases. Germline CDR1 MDHEN, CDR2 SYDVKM. This chain's CDR3 is CASSPTGLAGNNEQFF. CDR3 bases: TGTGCCAGCAGCCCCACTGGACTAGCGGGGAACAATGAGCAGTTCTTC. Supplemented by reference TRBV28 and TRBJ2-1, the full variable domain reads DVKVTQSSRYLVKRTGEKVFLECVQDMDHENMFWYRQDPGLGLRLIYFSYDVKMKEKGDIPEGYSVSREKKERFSLILESASTNQTSMYLCASSPTGLAGNNEQFFGPGTRLTVL.

This chain joins TRBV9 and TRBJ2-7; weak D call: TRBD2 (5 bases). This CDR3 spans 15 amino acids. The V gene lost 0 bases and the J gene lost 4 bases, with 14 bases spanning the gap. Germline lookup yields CDR1 SGDLS and CDR2 YYNGEE. The DNA for the CDR3 is TGTGCCAGCAGCGTAGTCCCAGGACTTTGGTACGAGCAGTACTTC. It encodes CASSVVPGLWYEQYF.

This clonotype has just a few counts. The CDR3 nucleotides read TGCAGCGTGGGTCCCGGCCGGAACGAGCAGTACTTC. Translating it yields CSVGPGRNEQYF. V gene TRBV29-1 combines with J gene TRBJ2-7; unclear D gene. The CDR3 spans 12 residues. Trimming took off 6 bases at V and 5 bases at J, with 14 bases between the two ends. Germline-derived CDR1 and CDR2 are SQVTM and ANQGSEA.

The genes are TRBV28 and TRBJ2-1, with 7 bases identical to TRBD2. The J segment lost 4 bases and the V segment lost 4 bases, leaving 7 bases of the junction unmatched. The CDR3 is made up of 15 amino acids. Germline CDR1 is MDHEN and CDR2 is SYDVKM. The chain's CDR3 is CASSWEGLIYNEQFF. DNA of the CDR3: TGTGCCAGCAGTTGGGAGGGACTCATTTACAATGAGCAGTTCTTC.

This chain links TRBV28 with TRBJ1-2, with D unclear. Between the trimmed V and J ends, which lost 3 bases and 4 bases, there was a span of 9 bases. This CDR3 has 13 amino acids. Germline V CDR1 and CDR2: MDHEN, SYDVKM. CDR3 coding DNA: TGTGCCAGCAGTTTCGGACCGGTCTATGGCTACACCTTC. Its protein is CASSFGPVYGYTF.

The rearrangement uses TRBV12-3 or TRBV12-4 and TRBJ2-7, with TRBD1 matching 8 bases. The CDR3 covers 15 residues. Trimming at V came to 5 bases and at J to 6 bases, leaving 12 bases not matched to a gene. CDR3 amino acids: CASSPSPGQVGEQYF. For the CDR3, the DNA is TGTGCCAGCAGTCCTTCTCCGGGACAGGTGGGCGAGCAGTACTTC.

The rearrangement uses TRBV3-1 and TRBJ1-1; no reliable D call. Germline-derived CDR1 and CDR2 are LGHDT and YNNKEL (reference sequence). The CDR3 extends over 11 amino acids. V dropped 5 bases and J dropped 12 bases, with 13 bases sitting between them. CDR3 in DNA: TGTGCCAGCAGCAATCCTAGTTTGACTTTCTTT. It encodes CASSNPSLTFF.

The chain carries TRBV6-2 or TRBV6-3 and TRBJ2-7; the D gene is possibly TRBD2 (6 bases). From germline, CDR1 is MNHEY and CDR2 SVGEGT. Between the trimmed V and J ends, which lost 6 bases and 8 bases, there was a span of 17 bases. The CDR3 is 13 amino acids. The CDR3 spells CASRNPGLPKQYF. As DNA, the CDR3 is TGTGCCAGCAGGAACCCGGGACTCCCCAAGCAGTACTTC.

The gene calls are TRBV6-1 and TRBJ2-7; possible D gene TRBD1, 5 bases. This CDR3 spans 14 amino acids. Germline CDR1 reads MNHNS; CDR2 reads SASEGT. With 7 bases removed from V and 2 bases from J, the gap between germline ends came to 15 bases. The CDR3 nucleotides are TGTGCCAGCAACAGGCTGACCGCTACCTACGAGCAGTACTTC. Translating it yields CASNRLTATYEQYF.

Here the CDR3 reads CASSSWPNEKLFF. The DNA of the CDR3 is TGTGCCAGCAGTTCTTGGCCTAATGAAAAACTGTTTTTT. This sequence joins TRBV6-5 and TRBJ1-4; D is unclear. There are 13 residues in the CDR3. The ends were cut back, 4 bases at V and 3 bases at J, with 6 bases in the middle. The germline gives CDR1 MNHEY, CDR2 SVGAGI.

This clonotype was counted a few times. This rearrangement joins TRBV6-2 or TRBV6-3 to TRBJ2-4; D remains ambiguous. Germline CDR1 is MNHEY and CDR2 is SVGEGT. V gave up 6 bases and J gave up 6 bases, with 15 bases separating them. This CDR3 spans 14 amino acids. The CDR3 DNA reads TGTGCCAGCAGCCGTGGGCGAGAAGGAAACATTCAGTACTTC. It is translated as CASSRGREGNIQYF.

For this clonotype: The CDR3 ends on some other residue instead of the conserved phenylalanine or tryptophan, so this is likely a read error. The chain couples TRBV29-1 to TRBJ1-2; perhaps TRBD1 as D (6 bases). Germline lookup yields CDR1 SQVTM and CDR2 ANQGSEA. This CDR3 comprises 12 residues. V was cut by 1 base and J by 5 bases, with 8 bases left in between. In nucleotides, the CDR3 is TGCAGCGTTGAAGCCCAGGGGTATGGCTACACCTGC. It codes for CSVEAQGYGYTC.

This clonotype has only a few counts. The chain is built from TRBV28 and TRBJ2-2; D not resolved. The length of the CDR3 is 12 residues. The germline V and J ends were trimmed by 7 bases and 5 bases, with 8 bases remaining between them. CDR1 and CDR2 from the germline V gene are MDHEN and SYDVKM. CDR3 sequence (DNA): TGTGCCAGCAAAAGGTTGACCGGGGAGCTGTTTTTT. Its protein product is CASKRLTGELFF.

This clonotype was found a few times. The rearrangement joins TRBV6-2 or TRBV6-3 to TRBJ2-1, with 8 bases identical to TRBD1. Trimming cost V 9 bases and J 3 bases; bases outside gene matches: 13. The CDR3 contains 16 residues. The V gene's germline CDR1 is MNHEY and CDR2 SVGEGT. The DNA of the CDR3 is TGTGCCAGTTCTTGGAAGCCGGGACAGGTCTACAATGAGCAGTTCTTC. This encodes CASSWKPGQVYNEQFF.

This chain joins TRBV7-9 and TRBJ2-1; 11 bases align to TRBD2. Germline CDR1 and CDR2: SEHNR and FQNEAQ (reference sequence). V shed 1 base, J shed 5 bases, and the junction held 4 bases outside the gene matches. The CDR3 length is 16 residues. The CDR3: CASSLVALAGDNEQFF. The CDR3, as DNA: TGTGCCAGCAGCTTAGTGGCACTAGCGGGAGACAATGAGCAGTTCTTC.

This chain joins TRBV28 and TRBJ2-5; D is uncertain. CDR1 is MDHEN, CDR2 SYDVKM, per germline. The CDR3 covers 12 residues. The V end lost 4 bases, the J end lost 7 bases, and 10 bases lay between the germline ends. The CDR3 coding sequence is TGTGCCAGCAGTTGGGCAGGCGGGACCCAGTACTTC. Residues: CASSWAGGTQYF. The variable domain in full, with the rest retrieved from reference TRBV28 and TRBJ2-5, is DVKVTQSSRYLVKRTGEKVFLECVQDMDHENMFWYRQDPGLGLRLIYFSYDVKMKEKGDIPEGYSVSREKKERFSLILESASTNQTSMYLCASSWAGGTQYFGPGTRLLVL.

The chain employs TRBV12-5 and TRBJ2-1, with D uncertain. The CDR3 sequence is 15 residues long. V was trimmed by 4 bases and J by 4 bases, leaving 14 bases between them. Germline CDR1 and CDR2: LGHNT and FRNRAP. The CDR3 bases are TGTGCTAGTGGTTCCGGCTCGACCCCTTACAATGAGCAGTTCTTC. Encoded protein: CASGSGSTPYNEQFF.

The genes are TRBV29-1 and TRBJ2-1, with 15 positions matching TRBD2. Per the germline V gene, CDR1 is SQVTM and CDR2 is ANQGSEA. The CDR3 has 18 residues. The V gene end was trimmed by 6 bases and the J gene end by 0 bases; junction bases not matched to a gene: 9. This CDR3 is CSVLIGTSGGSSYNEQFF. CDR3 sequence (DNA): TGCAGCGTCCTCATCGGGACTAGCGGGGGGAGCTCCTACAATGAGCAGTTCTTC.

V usage is TRBV5-1 and J usage is TRBJ2-7, with 10 bases identical to TRBD1. The V segment lost 3 bases and the J segment 2 bases; nucleotides outside the gene matches: 14. CDR1 and CDR2 from the germline V gene are SGHRS and YFSETQ. This CDR3 contains 18 residues. CDR3 nucleotides: TGCGCCAGCAGCTCCTCCGGGACAGGGGCCCTTCCTACCTACGAGCAGTACTTC. Encoded protein: CASSSSGTGALPTYEQYF.